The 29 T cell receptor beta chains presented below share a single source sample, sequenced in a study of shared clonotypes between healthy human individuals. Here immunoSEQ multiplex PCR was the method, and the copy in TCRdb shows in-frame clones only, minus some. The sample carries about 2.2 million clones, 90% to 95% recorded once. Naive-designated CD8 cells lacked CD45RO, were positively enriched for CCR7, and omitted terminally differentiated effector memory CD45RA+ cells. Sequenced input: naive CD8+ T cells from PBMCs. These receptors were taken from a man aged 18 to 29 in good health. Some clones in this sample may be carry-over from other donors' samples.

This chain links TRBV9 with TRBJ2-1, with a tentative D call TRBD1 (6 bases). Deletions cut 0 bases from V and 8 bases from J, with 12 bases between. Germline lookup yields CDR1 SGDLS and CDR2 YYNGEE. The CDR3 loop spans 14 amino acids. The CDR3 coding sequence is TGTGCCAGCAGCGTAGGGGTGGGGGCCTATGAGCAGTTCTTC. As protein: CASSVGVGAYEQFF.

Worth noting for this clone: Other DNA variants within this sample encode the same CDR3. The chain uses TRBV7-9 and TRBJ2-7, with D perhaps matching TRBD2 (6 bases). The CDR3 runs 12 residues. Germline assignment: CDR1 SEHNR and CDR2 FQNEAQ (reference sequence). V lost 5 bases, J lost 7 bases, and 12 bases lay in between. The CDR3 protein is CASSPPGGEQYF. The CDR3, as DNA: TGTGCCAGCAGCCCCCCTGGAGGGGAGCAGTACTTC.

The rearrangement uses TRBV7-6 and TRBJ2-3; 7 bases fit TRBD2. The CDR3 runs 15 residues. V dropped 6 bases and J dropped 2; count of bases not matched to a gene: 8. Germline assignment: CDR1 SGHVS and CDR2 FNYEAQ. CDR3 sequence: CASRQTSVPTDTQYF. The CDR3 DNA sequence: TGTGCCAGCAGACAAACTAGCGTGCCCACAGATACGCAGTATTTT.

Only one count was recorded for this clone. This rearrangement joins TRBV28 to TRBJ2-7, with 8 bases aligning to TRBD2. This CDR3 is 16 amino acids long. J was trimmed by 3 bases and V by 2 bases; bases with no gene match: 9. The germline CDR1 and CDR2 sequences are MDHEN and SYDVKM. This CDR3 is CASSLGLAGEGYEQYF. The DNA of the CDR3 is TGTGCCAGCAGTTTAGGGCTAGCGGGTGAAGGCTACGAGCAGTACTTC.

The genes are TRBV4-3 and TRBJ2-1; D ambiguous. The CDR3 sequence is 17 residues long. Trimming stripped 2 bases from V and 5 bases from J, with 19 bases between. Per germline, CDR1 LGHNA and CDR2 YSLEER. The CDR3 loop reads CASSQLSTVLRNNEQFF. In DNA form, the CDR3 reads TGCGCCAGCAGCCAACTATCAACAGTCCTTAGGAACAATGAGCAGTTCTTC.

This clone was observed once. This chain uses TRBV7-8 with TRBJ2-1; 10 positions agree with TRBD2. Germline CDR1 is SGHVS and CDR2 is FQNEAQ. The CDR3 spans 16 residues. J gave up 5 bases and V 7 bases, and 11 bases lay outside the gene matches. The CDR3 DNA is TGTGCCAGCACTCACCGGGCTAGCGGGAGTAACAATGAGCAGTTCTTC. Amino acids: CASTHRASGSNNEQFF.

CDR3 bases: TGTGCCAGCAGCCCTTTTCTGGGAGAGCAGTACTTC. Encoded protein: CASSPFLGEQYF. The chain uses TRBV13 and TRBJ2-7; D gene uncertain. Germline V lookup: CDR1 PRHDT, CDR2 FYEKMQ (reference sequence). V was clipped by 5 bases and J by 7 bases, with 12 bases between them. This CDR3 is built from 12 residues. The complete variable domain, with remaining parts taken from reference TRBV13 and TRBJ2-7, reads AAGVIQSPRHLIKEKRETATLKCYPIPRHDTVYWYQQGPGQDPQFLISFYEKMQSDKGSIPDRFSAQQFSDYHSELNMSSLELGDSALYFCASSPFLGEQYFGPGTRLTVT.

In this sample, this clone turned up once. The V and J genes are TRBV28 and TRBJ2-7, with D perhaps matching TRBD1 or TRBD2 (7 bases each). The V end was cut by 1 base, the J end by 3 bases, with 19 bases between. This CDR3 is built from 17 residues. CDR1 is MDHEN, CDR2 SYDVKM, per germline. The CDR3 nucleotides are TGTGCCAGCAGTTTATCCTCCAGACAGGGACTAAGCTACGAGCAGTACTTC. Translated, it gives CASSLSSRQGLSYEQYF.

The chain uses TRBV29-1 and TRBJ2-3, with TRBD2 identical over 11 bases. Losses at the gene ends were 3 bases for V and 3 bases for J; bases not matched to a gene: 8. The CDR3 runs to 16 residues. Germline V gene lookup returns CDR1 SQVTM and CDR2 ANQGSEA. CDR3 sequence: CSVDSRGLADTDTQYF. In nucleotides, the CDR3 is TGCAGCGTTGATAGTCGGGGACTAGCGGATACAGATACGCAGTATTTT.

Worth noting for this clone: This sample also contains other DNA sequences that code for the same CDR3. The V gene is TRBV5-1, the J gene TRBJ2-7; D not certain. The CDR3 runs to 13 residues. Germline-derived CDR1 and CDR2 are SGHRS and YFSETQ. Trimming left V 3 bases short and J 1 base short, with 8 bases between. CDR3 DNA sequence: TGCGCCAGCAGCTCCAGGCCTTCCTACGAGCAGTACTTC. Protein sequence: CASSSRPSYEQYF. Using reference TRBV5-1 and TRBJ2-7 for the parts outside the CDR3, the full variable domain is KAGVTQTPRYLIKTRGQQVTLSCSPISGHRSVSWYQQTPGQGLQFLFEYFSETQRNKGNFPGRFSGRQFSNSRSEMNVSTLELGDSALYLCASSSRPSYEQYFGPGTRLTVT.

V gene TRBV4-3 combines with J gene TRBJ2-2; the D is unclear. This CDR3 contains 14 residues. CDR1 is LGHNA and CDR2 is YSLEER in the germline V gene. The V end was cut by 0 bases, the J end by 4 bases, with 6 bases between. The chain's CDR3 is CASSQDPPTGELFF. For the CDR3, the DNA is TGCGCCAGCAGCCAAGACCCACCCACCGGGGAGCTGTTTTTT.

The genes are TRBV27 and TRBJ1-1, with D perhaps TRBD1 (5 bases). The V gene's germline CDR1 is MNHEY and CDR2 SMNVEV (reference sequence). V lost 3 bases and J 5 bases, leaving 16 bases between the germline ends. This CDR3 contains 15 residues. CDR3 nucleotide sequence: TGTGCCAGCAGTTTCACCGGTCCCTGGGGGACTGAAGCTTTCTTT. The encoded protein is CASSFTGPWGTEAFF.

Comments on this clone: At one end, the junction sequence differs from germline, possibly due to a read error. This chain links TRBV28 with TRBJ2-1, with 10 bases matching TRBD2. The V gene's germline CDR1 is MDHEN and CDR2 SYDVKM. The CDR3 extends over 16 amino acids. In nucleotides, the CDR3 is TGTGCCAGCAGCCTCGAGGCTAGCGGGAGAATCAATGGGCAGTTCTTC. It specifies CASSLEASGRINGQFF.

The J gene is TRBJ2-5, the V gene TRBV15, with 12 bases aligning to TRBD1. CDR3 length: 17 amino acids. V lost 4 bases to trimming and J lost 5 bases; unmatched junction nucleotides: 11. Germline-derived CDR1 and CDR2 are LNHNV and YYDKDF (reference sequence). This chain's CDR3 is CATSTTTGQGAWETQYF. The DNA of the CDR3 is TGTGCCACCAGCACTACCACGGGACAGGGGGCGTGGGAGACCCAGTACTTC.

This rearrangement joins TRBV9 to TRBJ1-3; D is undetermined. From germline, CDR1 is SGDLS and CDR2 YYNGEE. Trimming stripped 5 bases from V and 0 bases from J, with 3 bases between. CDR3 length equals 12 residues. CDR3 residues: CASRDSGNTIYF. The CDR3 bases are TGTGCCAGCAGAGACTCTGGAAACACCATATATTTT.

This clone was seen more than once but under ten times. The CDR3 reads CASSLWGATEAFF. DNA of the CDR3: TGTGCCAGCAGTTTATGGGGGGCCACTGAAGCTTTCTTT. The chain links TRBV28 to TRBJ1-1; weak D call: TRBD1 (6 bases). Germline V lookup: CDR1 MDHEN, CDR2 SYDVKM. V was cut by 0 bases and J by 4 bases, with 6 bases left in between. The CDR3 length is 13 residues.

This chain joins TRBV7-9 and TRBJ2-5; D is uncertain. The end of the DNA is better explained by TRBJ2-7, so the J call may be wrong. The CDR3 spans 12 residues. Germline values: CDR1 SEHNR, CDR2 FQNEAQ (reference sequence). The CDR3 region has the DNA TGTGCCAGCAGCTTAGCACTCTACGAGCAGTACTTC. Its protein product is CASSLALYEQYF.

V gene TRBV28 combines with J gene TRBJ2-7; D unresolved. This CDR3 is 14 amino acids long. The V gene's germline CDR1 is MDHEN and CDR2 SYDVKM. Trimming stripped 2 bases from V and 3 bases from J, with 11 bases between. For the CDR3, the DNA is TGTGCCAGCAGTTTAATGGGATATCACTACGAGCAGTACTTC. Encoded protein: CASSLMGYHYEQYF. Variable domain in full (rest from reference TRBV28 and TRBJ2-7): DVKVTQSSRYLVKRTGEKVFLECVQDMDHENMFWYRQDPGLGLRLIYFSYDVKMKEKGDIPEGYSVSREKKERFSLILESASTNQTSMYLCASSLMGYHYEQYFGPGTRLTVT.

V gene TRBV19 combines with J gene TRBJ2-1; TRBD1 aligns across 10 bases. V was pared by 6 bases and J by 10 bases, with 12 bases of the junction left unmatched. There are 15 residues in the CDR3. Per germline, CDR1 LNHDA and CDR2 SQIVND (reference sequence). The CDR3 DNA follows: TGTGCCAGTAGCCCCGGGACAGGGGTCGATGTGGAGCAGTTCTTC. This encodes CASSPGTGVDVEQFF.

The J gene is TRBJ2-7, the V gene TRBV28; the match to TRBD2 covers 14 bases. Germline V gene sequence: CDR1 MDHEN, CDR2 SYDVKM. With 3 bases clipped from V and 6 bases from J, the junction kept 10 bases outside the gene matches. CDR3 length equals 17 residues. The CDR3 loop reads CASSLPLRGLAGAEQYF. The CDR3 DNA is TGTGCCAGCAGTTTGCCTTTGAGGGGACTAGCGGGAGCCGAGCAGTACTTC. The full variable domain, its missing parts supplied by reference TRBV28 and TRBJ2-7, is DVKVTQSSRYLVKRTGEKVFLECVQDMDHENMFWYRQDPGLGLRLIYFSYDVKMKEKGDIPEGYSVSREKKERFSLILESASTNQTSMYLCASSLPLRGLAGAEQYFGPGTRLTVT.

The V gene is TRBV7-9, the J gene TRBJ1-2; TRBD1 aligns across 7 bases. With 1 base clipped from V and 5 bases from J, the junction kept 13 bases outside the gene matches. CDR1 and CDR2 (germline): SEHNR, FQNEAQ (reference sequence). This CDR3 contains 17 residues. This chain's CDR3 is CASSLGMTGIPQYGYTF. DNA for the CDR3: TGTGCCAGCAGCTTAGGGATGACAGGGATCCCTCAGTATGGCTACACCTTC.

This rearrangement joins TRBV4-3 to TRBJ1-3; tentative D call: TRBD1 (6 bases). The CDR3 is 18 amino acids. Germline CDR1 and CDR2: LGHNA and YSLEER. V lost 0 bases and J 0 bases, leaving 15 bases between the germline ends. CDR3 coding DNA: TGCGCCAGCAGCCAAGACGGTCCACAGGGCCACTCTGGAAACACCATATATTTT. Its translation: CASSQDGPQGHSGNTIYF.

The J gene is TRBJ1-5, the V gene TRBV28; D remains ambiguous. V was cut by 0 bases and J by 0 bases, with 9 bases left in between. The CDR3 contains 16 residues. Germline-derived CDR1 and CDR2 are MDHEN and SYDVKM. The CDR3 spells CASSLWSGYSNQPQHF. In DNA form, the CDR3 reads TGTGCCAGCAGTTTATGGTCGGGTTATAGCAATCAGCCCCAGCATTTT.

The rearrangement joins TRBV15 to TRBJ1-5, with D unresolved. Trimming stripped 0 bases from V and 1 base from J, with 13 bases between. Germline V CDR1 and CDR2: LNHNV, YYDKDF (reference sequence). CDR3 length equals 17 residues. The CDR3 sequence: CATSRDLAGLSNQPQHF. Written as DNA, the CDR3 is TGTGCCACCAGCAGAGATCTGGCGGGTTTAAGCAATCAGCCCCAGCATTTT.

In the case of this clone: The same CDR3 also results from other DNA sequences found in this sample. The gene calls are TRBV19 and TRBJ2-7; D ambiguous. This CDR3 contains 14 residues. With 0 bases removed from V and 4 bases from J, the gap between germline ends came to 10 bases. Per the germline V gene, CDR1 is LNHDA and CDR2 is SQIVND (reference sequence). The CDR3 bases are TGTGCCAGTAGTATAGATGGGGAAGCTTACGAGCAGTACTTC. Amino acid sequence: CASSIDGEAYEQYF.

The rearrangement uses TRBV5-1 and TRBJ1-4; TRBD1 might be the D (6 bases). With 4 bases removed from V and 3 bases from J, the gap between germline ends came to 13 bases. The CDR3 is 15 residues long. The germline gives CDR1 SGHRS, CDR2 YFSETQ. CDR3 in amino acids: CASSLWGASNEKLFF. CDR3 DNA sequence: TGCGCCAGCAGCCTCTGGGGGGCCTCTAATGAAAAACTGTTTTTT.

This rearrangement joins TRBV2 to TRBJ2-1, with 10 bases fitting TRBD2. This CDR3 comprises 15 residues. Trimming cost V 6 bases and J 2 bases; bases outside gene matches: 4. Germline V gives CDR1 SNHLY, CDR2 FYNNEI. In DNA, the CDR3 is TGTGCCAGCAGGGTTGGACTAGCGGCCTACAATGAGCAGTTCTTC. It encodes CASRVGLAAYNEQFF.

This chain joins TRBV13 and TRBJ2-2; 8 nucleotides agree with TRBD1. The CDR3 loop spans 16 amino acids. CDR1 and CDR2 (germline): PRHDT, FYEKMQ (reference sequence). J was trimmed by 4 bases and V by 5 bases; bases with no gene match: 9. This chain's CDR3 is CASSHIEQGVTGELFF. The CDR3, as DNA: TGTGCCAGCAGCCATATTGAACAGGGGGTCACCGGGGAGCTGTTTTTT. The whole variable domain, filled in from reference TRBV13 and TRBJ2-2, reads AAGVIQSPRHLIKEKRETATLKCYPIPRHDTVYWYQQGPGQDPQFLISFYEKMQSDKGSIPDRFSAQQFSDYHSELNMSSLELGDSALYFCASSHIEQGVTGELFFGEGSRLTVL.

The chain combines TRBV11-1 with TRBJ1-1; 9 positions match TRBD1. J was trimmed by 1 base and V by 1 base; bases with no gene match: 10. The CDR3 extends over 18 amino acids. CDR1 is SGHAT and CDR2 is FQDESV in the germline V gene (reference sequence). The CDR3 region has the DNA TGTGCCAGCAGCTTAGAAGGGACAGGGACATGGAGGAACACTGAAGCTTTCTTT. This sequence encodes CASSLEGTGTWRNTEAFF.